The entry below describes one TCR beta chain. Its antigen is not known. Produced via immunoSEQ multiplex PCR; TCRdb's table is partial and in-frame only. This sample has about 70,000 clones; 81% occur once, and the top ten carry 5%. This record comes from a study of OX40 agonist ivuxolimab in advanced cancers. As for the study in general: The mean age was 60 years, ranging from roughly 23 to 90, with 65% to 90% of participants male.

This CDR3 contains 13 residues. Germline V gene data show CDR1 as MNHEY and CDR2 as SMNVEV (reference sequence). Trimming removed 6 bases at V and 5 bases at J, with 13 bases between. The study's findings and limits: There were, on average, more expanded clones in CD8+ T cells than in CD4+.

Source: CD4+ or CD8+ T cells sorted from blood, taken in a trial of the OX40 agonist ivuxolimab. The chain couples TRBV27 to TRBJ1-1; weak D call: TRBD1 (6 bases). The receptor was isolated from an adult with an advanced solid tumor such as melanoma, head and neck, liver or kidney cancer. The CDR3 is CASRRQGGTEAFF. CDR3 in DNA: TGTGCCAGCAGGCGACAAGGGGGTACTGAAGCTTTCTTT.